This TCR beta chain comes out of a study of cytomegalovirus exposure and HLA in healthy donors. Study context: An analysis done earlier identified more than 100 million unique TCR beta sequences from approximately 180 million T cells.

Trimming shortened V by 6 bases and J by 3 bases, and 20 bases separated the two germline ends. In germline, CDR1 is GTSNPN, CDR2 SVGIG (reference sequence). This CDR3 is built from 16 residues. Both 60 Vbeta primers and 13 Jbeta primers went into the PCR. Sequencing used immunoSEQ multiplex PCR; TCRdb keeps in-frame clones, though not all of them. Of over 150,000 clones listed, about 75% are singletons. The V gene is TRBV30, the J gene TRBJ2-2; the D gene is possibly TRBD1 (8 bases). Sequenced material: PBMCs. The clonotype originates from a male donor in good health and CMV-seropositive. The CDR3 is CACSKSQGGYTGELFF. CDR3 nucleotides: TGTGCCTGTAGTAAATCACAGGGGGGGTACACCGGGGAGCTGTTTTTT.